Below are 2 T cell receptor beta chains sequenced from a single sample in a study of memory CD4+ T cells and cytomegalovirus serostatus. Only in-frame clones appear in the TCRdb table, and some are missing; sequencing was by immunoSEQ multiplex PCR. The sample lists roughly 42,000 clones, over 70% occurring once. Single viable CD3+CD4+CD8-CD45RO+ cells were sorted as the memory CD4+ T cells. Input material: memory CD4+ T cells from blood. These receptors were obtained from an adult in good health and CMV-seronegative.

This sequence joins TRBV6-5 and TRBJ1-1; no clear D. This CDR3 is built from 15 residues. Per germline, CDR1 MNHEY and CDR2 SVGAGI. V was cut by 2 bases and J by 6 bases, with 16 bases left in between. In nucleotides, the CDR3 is TGTGCCAGCAGTTACGATTCAGTTTGGGGATCTGAAGCTTTCTTT. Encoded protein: CASSYDSVWGSEAFF.

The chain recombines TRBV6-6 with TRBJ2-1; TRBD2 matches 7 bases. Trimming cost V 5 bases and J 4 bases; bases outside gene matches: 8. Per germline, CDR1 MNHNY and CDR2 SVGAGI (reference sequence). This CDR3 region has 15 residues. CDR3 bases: TGTGCCAGCAGTCCCCCCGGGGACTATTACAATGAGCAGTTCTTC. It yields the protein CASSPPGDYYNEQFF.